A single sample is the source of the 22 T cell receptor beta chains below, sequenced in a study of T-cell reconstitution after alpha-beta-depleted transplantation in children. Unique molecular identifiers tagged the TCRbeta library. In TCRdb, the PCR reads were re-called with MiXCR into one record per CDR3 protein. The table has tens of thousands of distinct CDR3 sequences, roughly 6% seen once; the top ten hold approximately 7%. The sequencing used PBMCs, mostly from graft donor cells, collected 180 days after TCRalphabeta/CD19-depleted stem cell transplant. These receptors were taken from a male patient aged 5 to 17 who had a stem cell transplant for acute myeloid leukemia, so the T cells may come from the graft donor.

This clonotype has a count of ten or more. The V call is TRBV29-1, the J call TRBJ2-1; 10 nucleotides match TRBD2. From germline, CDR1 is SQVTM and CDR2 ANQGSEA. The CDR3 has 15 amino acids. V trimming: 4 bases; J trimming: 7 bases; junction bases outside the gene matches: 10. The DNA for the CDR3 is TGCAGCGTTGCGAATGGACTAGCGGTGGGGAATGAGCAGTTCTTC. Protein product: CSVANGLAVGNEQFF.

This clonotype was found many times. The V call is TRBV6-2 or TRBV6-3, the J call TRBJ2-4; 9 positions agree with TRBD2. Looked up from germline, CDR1 is MNHEY and CDR2 is SVGEGT. The trim removed 7 bases at V and 11 bases at J, leaving 12 bases unmatched. The CDR3 is made up of 14 amino acids. Here the CDR3 reads CASTGSGRNSVQYF. DNA of the CDR3: TGTGCCAGCACCGGGAGCGGGAGGAATTCTGTTCAGTACTTC.

This clonotype was counted ten times or more. The chain is built from TRBV5-5 and TRBJ2-2, with D possibly being TRBD2 (6 bases). This CDR3 has 15 amino acids. The ends were cut back, 0 bases at V and 7 bases at J, with 13 bases in the middle. Germline values: CDR1 SGHKS, CDR2 YYEKEE (reference sequence). The CDR3 is CASSLADGRYGELFF. CDR3 bases: TGTGCCAGCAGCTTGGCGGACGGGAGATACGGGGAGCTGTTTTTT.

This clonotype was found a few times. The chain employs TRBV7-3 and TRBJ1-1, with TRBD1 matching 9 bases. This CDR3 comprises 15 residues. CDR1 and CDR2 (germline): SGHTA, FQGTGA. With 3 bases clipped from V and 5 bases from J, the junction kept 7 bases outside the gene matches. CDR3 nucleotide sequence: TGTGCCAGCAGCTTTTTAGCGACAGGGGGGACTGAAGCTTTCTTT. Protein product: CASSFLATGGTEAFF.

In this sample, this clonotype turned up many times. The chain carries TRBV18 and TRBJ2-7, with unresolved D. The CDR3 extends over 15 amino acids. Trimming left V 1 base short and J 5 bases short, with 15 bases between. Germline CDR1 and CDR2: KGHSH and LQKENI. This chain's CDR3 is CASSPREASSNEQYF. The CDR3, as DNA: TGTGCCAGCTCACCACGAGAGGCCTCTTCCAACGAGCAGTACTTC.

This clonotype was seen a few times. This chain uses TRBV19 with TRBJ2-1; TRBD1 agrees at 7 bases. Germline V gene sequence: CDR1 LNHDA, CDR2 SQIVND (reference sequence). The junction had 15 bases not matched to a gene; V was cut back by 10 bases and J by 3 bases. The CDR3 consists of 16 residues. The DNA of the CDR3 is TGTGCCACCCGTCCGGGGTGGACAGGCGACTACAATGAGCAGTTCTTC. As protein: CATRPGWTGDYNEQFF. The full variable domain, completed using reference TRBV19 and TRBJ2-1, is DGGITQSPKYLFRKEGQNVTLSCEQNLNHDAMYWYRQDPGQGLRLIYYSQIVNDFQKGDIAEGYSVSREKKESFPLTVTSAQKNPTAFYLCATRPGWTGDYNEQFFGPGTRLTVL.

Ten or more counts support this clonotype. The chain uses TRBV4-2 and TRBJ2-1; 7 nucleotides line up with TRBD2. CDR1 is LGHNA, CDR2 YNFKEQ, per germline. V lost 0 bases to trimming and J lost 7 bases; unmatched junction nucleotides: 9. The CDR3 spans 16 residues. This CDR3 is CASSQEDGLAVNEQFF. CDR3 DNA: TGTGCCAGCAGCCAAGAGGACGGGCTAGCGGTAAATGAGCAGTTCTTC.

On this clonotype: A much larger clone is a single base away; this may be a read error. The rearrangement joins TRBV6-5 to TRBJ2-1, with D uncertain. Germline CDR1 MNHEY, CDR2 SVGAGI. Trimming took 1 base from V and 9 from J, leaving 4 bases between them. The CDR3 covers 11 residues. Here the CDR3 reads CASSYCREQFF. As DNA, the CDR3 is TGTGCCAGCAGTTACTGCCGTGAGCAGTTCTTC.

This clonotype was detected many times. The V call is TRBV28, the J call TRBJ2-2; 9 bases line up with TRBD2. Germline values: CDR1 MDHEN, CDR2 SYDVKM. CDR3 length: 16 amino acids. J was trimmed by 7 bases and V by 5 bases; bases with no gene match: 11. CDR3 nucleotide sequence: TGTGCCAGCAGTCCAGGCGGGAGGGGAAGGAACGGGGAGCTGTTTTTT. Translated: CASSPGGRGRNGELFF.

This clonotype was found many times. This sequence joins TRBV7-6 and TRBJ2-3, with D possibly TRBD1 on 7 matching bases. In germline, CDR1 is SGHVS, CDR2 FNYEAQ. Trimming left V 5 bases short and J 2 bases short, with 14 bases between. CDR3 length equals 15 residues. This CDR3 is CASSPQGGHTDTQYF. The CDR3 nucleotides read TGTGCCAGCAGCCCCCAGGGGGGACACACAGATACGCAGTATTTT.

This clonotype has at least ten counts. The rearrangement uses TRBV7-2 and TRBJ2-7, with D tentatively TRBD1 or TRBD2 (5 bases each). Looked up from germline, CDR1 is SGHTA and CDR2 is FQGNSA. The CDR3 is made up of 14 amino acids. V dropped 1 base and J dropped 4 bases, with 11 bases sitting between them. The CDR3 spells CASSLVGGAYEQYF. The DNA of the CDR3 is TGTGCCAGCAGCTTAGTTGGGGGAGCTTACGAGCAGTACTTC.

The chain links TRBV13 to TRBJ2-3; D remains ambiguous. The CDR3 contains 15 residues. Trimming removed 0 bases at V and 2 bases at J, with 9 bases between. Germline V CDR1 and CDR2: PRHDT, FYEKMQ (reference sequence). Here the CDR3 DNA reads TGTGCCAGCAGCTTAGGACGGTATTCCACAGATACGCAGTATTTT. Protein product: CASSLGRYSTDTQYF. Complete variable domain (other parts from reference TRBV13 and TRBJ2-3): AAGVIQSPRHLIKEKRETATLKCYPIPRHDTVYWYQQGPGQDPQFLISFYEKMQSDKGSIPDRFSAQQFSDYHSELNMSSLELGDSALYFCASSLGRYSTDTQYFGPGTRLTVL.

A single count supports this clonotype. The J gene is TRBJ1-5, the V gene TRBV19; 9 positions match TRBD1. The V gene's germline CDR1 is LNHDA and CDR2 SQIVND (reference sequence). The CDR3 has 15 amino acids. Trimming removed 5 bases from V and 5 bases from J; junction bases left unmatched: 7. The chain's CDR3 is CASSFGTGLYQPQHF. The CDR3 DNA reads as TGTGCCAGTAGTTTCGGGACAGGGTTGTATCAGCCCCAGCATTTT.

This clonotype has ten or more counts. The chain employs TRBV3-1 and TRBJ2-1, with 9 bases aligning to TRBD2. Trimming removed 2 bases from V and 4 bases from J; junction bases left unmatched: 12. The CDR3 runs to 18 residues. Germline V gives CDR1 LGHDT, CDR2 YNNKEL (reference sequence). The chain's CDR3 is CASSQQLAGGPPYNEQFF. Here the CDR3 DNA reads TGTGCCAGCAGCCAACAACTAGCGGGTGGACCCCCTTACAATGAGCAGTTCTTC.

This clonotype was counted ten times or more. The chain joins TRBV2 to TRBJ2-3; no clear D gene. The V end lost 4 bases, the J end lost 5 bases, and 10 bases lay between the germline ends. The CDR3 contains 13 residues. Looked up from germline, CDR1 is SNHLY and CDR2 is FYNNEI. DNA for the CDR3: TGTGCCAGCAGTGGACCAACGAAAGATACGCAGTATTTT. Protein: CASSGPTKDTQYF.

This clonotype is categorized as medium-sized. The chain recombines TRBV29-1 with TRBJ1-2; 10 bases are shared with TRBD1. CDR1 is SQVTM, CDR2 ANQGSEA, per germline. The length of the CDR3 is 14 residues. V shed 6 bases, J shed 7 bases, and the junction held 11 bases outside the gene matches. CDR3 amino acids: CSVETLGQGGGYTF. The CDR3 bases are TGCAGCGTCGAAACCCTTGGACAGGGGGGTGGCTACACCTTC.

This clonotype came up many times. The chain is built from TRBV19 and TRBJ2-1, with D uncertain. Trimming took off 3 bases at V and 0 bases at J, with 9 bases between the two ends. Germline V lookup: CDR1 LNHDA, CDR2 SQIVND (reference sequence). The CDR3 loop spans 15 amino acids. The CDR3 coding sequence is TGTGCCAGTAGTATCAGCCGTAGCTCCTACAATGAGCAGTTCTTC. It specifies CASSISRSSYNEQFF. The variable domain in full, completed from reference TRBV19 and TRBJ2-1, reads DGGITQSPKYLFRKEGQNVTLSCEQNLNHDAMYWYRQDPGQGLRLIYYSQIVNDFQKGDIAEGYSVSREKKESFPLTVTSAQKNPTAFYLCASSISRSSYNEQFFGPGTRLTVL.

The table lists this clonotype with many counts. The chain uses TRBV6-5 and TRBJ1-1; D is uncertain. The V end was cut by 2 bases, the J end by 8 bases, with 9 bases between. Per the germline V gene, CDR1 is MNHEY and CDR2 is SVGAGI. This CDR3 comprises 12 residues. CDR3 sequence reads: CASSYRRSEAFF. The CDR3 DNA reads as TGTGCCAGCAGTTACCGGAGGTCAGAAGCTTTCTTT.

Judged by abundance, this clonotype is medium-sized (0.01 to 0.1%). The chain links TRBV3-1 to TRBJ2-1; 8 bases are shared with TRBD2. Germline-derived CDR1 and CDR2 are LGHDT and YNNKEL (reference sequence). The ends lost 2 bases at V and 5 bases at J; junction bases unmatched: 8. This CDR3 has 16 amino acids. The CDR3: CASSQHGLAGDNEQFF. CDR3 bases: TGTGCCAGCAGCCAACACGGACTAGCCGGGGACAATGAGCAGTTCTTC.

This clonotype was found many times. This chain connects TRBV20-1 to TRBJ1-2, with 9 bases identical to TRBD1. CDR3 length: 17 residues. With 0 bases clipped from V and 1 base from J, the junction kept 9 bases outside the gene matches. CDR1 is DFQATT, CDR2 SNEGSKA, per germline (reference sequence). CDR3 coding DNA: TGCAGTGCTAGAGATAGCCGGTCGGGACAGGGTAACTATGGCTACACCTTC. Translated: CSARDSRSGQGNYGYTF.

This clonotype was found many times. The rearrangement links TRBV20-1 to TRBJ1-5, with no clear D. The CDR3 loop spans 15 amino acids. Trimming cost V 3 bases and J 2 bases, with 14 bases left between them. In germline, CDR1 is DFQATT, CDR2 SNEGSKA (reference sequence). The CDR3 protein is CSARGIPGGNQPQHF. CDR3 coding DNA: TGCAGTGCTAGGGGGATCCCGGGCGGCAATCAGCCCCAGCATTTT.

This clonotype was counted at least ten times. This chain joins TRBV15 and TRBJ2-6, with unresolved D. This CDR3 spans 14 amino acids. Germline V CDR1 and CDR2: LNHNV, YYDKDF (reference sequence). V lost 1 base and J 4 bases, leaving 5 bases between the germline ends. The CDR3 here is CATSRVPGANVLTF. The CDR3 bases are TGTGCCACCAGCAGAGTTCCAGGGGCCAACGTCCTGACTTTC.